This T cell receptor beta chain is drawn from a study of control samples from healthy donors and cancer patients. Sequenced by immunoSEQ multiplex PCR; TCRdb stores in-frame clones only, minus some. The sample includes 60,000 to 75,000 clones, 83% of them seen just once. V lost 3 bases and J lost 0, with 8 bases in between. Germline CDR1 SGDLS, CDR2 YYNGEE. This CDR3 is built from 14 residues. Material for sequencing was blood. The V call is TRBV9, the J call TRBJ2-3, with D perhaps matching TRBD2 (5 bases). This TCR was recovered from a man aged 55 to 70 in good health. CDR3: CASSGLTSTDTQYF. For the CDR3, the DNA is TGTGCCAGCAGCGGACTAACTAGCACAGATACGCAGTATTTT.